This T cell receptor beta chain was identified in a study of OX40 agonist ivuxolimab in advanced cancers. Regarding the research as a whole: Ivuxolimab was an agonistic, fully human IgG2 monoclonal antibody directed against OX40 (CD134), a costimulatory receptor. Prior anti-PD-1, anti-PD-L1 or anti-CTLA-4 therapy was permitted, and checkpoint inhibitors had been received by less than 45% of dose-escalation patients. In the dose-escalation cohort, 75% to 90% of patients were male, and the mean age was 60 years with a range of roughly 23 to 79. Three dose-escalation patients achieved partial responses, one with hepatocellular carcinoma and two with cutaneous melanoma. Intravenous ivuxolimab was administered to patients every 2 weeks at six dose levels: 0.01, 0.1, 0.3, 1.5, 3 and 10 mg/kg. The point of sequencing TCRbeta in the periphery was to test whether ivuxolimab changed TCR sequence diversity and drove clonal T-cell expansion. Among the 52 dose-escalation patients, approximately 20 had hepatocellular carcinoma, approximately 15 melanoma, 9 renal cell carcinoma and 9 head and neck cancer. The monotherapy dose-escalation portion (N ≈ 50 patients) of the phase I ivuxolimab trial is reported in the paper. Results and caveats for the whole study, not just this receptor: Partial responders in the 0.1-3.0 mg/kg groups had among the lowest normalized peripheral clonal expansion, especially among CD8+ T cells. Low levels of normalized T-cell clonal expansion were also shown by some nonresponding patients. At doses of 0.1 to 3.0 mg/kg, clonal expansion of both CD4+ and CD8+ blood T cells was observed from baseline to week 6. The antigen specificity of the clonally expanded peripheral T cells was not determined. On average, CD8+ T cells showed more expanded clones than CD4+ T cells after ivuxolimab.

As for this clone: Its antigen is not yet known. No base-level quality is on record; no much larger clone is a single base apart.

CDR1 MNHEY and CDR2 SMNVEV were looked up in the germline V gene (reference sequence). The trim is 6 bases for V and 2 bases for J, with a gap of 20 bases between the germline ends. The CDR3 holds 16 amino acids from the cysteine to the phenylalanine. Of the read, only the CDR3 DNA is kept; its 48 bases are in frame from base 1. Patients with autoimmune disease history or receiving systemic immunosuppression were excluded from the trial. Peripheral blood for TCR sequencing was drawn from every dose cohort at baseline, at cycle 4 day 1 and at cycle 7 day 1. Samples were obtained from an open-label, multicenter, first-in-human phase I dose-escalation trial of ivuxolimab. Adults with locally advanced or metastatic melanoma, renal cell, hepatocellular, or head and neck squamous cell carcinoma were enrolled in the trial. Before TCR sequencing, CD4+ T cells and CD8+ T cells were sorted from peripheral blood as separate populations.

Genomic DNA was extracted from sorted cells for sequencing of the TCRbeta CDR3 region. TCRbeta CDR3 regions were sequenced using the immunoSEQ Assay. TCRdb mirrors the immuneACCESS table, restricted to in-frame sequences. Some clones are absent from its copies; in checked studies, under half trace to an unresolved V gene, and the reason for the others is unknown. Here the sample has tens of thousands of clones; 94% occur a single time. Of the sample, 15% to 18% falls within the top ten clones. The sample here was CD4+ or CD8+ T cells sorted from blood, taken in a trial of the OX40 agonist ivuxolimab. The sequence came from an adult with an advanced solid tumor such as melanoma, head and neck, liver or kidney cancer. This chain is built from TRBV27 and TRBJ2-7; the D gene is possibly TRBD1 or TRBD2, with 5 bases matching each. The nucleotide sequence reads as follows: TGTGCCAGCAGCCAGGTCTGGGGGTCGATTCCCTACGAGCAGTACTTC. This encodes CASSQVWGSIPYEQYF.